A selection of T cell receptor beta chains follows, all from one sample in a study of long-term antiretroviral therapy in people with HIV. Measured with immunoSEQ multiplex PCR; TCRdb has only the in-frame clones, and not every one. The table has 10,000 to 13,000 clones, about four fifths seen once. The sample here was unsorted PBMCs, taken 1.2 years after starting antiretroviral therapy. The source of these receptors is a man aged 40-49 years with HIV. Each CDR3 is given without its conserved first and last residue. Fields, in order: J gene, clone size, V gene, CDR3 protein. The size entry is marked missing in some rows and otherwise reads once, few, many or a size class.

J gene: TRBJ1-2
clone size: -
V gene: TRBV10-2
CDR3 protein: ASSANREGYT

J gene: TRBJ1-1
clone size: once
V gene: TRBV10-3
CDR3 protein: AISESGGGAEAF

J gene: TRBJ1-2
clone size: -
V gene: TRBV30
CDR3 protein: AWSVRGTPNYGYT

J gene: TRBJ2-1
clone size: -
V gene: TRBV7-9
CDR3 protein: ASAGVTYNEQF

J gene: TRBJ1-3
clone size: -
V gene: TRBV10-2
CDR3 protein: ASSDPGAGNTIY

J gene: TRBJ1-6
clone size: -
V gene: TRBV11-2
CDR3 protein: ASSLDDSSYNSPLH

J gene: TRBJ2-3
clone size: -
V gene: TRBV5-6
CDR3 protein: ASSLPGANTDTQY

J gene: TRBJ2-5
clone size: -
V gene: TRBV5-1
CDR3 protein: ASSLVQETQY

J gene: TRBJ2-7
clone size: -
V gene: TRBV13
CDR3 protein: ASSRGLNSYEQY

J gene: TRBJ1-1
clone size: few
V gene: TRBV6-5
CDR3 protein: ASSAGTGRTEAF

J gene: TRBJ1-1
clone size: -
V gene: TRBV4-3
CDR3 protein: ASSPSPPGVVNTEAF

J gene: TRBJ1-4
clone size: -
V gene: TRBV29-1
CDR3 protein: SVEGGLGNEKLF

J gene: TRBJ2-2
clone size: -
V gene: TRBV5-4
CDR3 protein: ASSLSGGQNTGELF

J gene: TRBJ1-2
clone size: few
V gene: TRBV4-2
CDR3 protein: ASSPGGGGANYGYT

J gene: TRBJ2-7
clone size: -
V gene: TRBV19
CDR3 protein: ASSIAGGPYEQY

J gene: TRBJ1-2
clone size: -
V gene: TRBV7-2
CDR3 protein: ASSHLQGVIYGYT

J gene: TRBJ2-2
clone size: once
V gene: TRBV5-1
CDR3 protein: ASSLEYGELF

J gene: TRBJ1-1
clone size: few
V gene: TRBV6-5
CDR3 protein: ASSYTNTEAF

J gene: TRBJ2-2
clone size: once
V gene: TRBV5-1
CDR3 protein: ASSLPSGAGELF

J gene: TRBJ1-3
clone size: few
V gene: TRBV29-1
CDR3 protein: SAAGTDSGNTIY

J gene: TRBJ1-4
clone size: -
V gene: TRBV19
CDR3 protein: ASSIWEAANEKLF

J gene: TRBJ2-7
clone size: few
V gene: TRBV9
CDR3 protein: ASSVTGASSYEQY

J gene: TRBJ1-2
clone size: -
V gene: TRBV10-3
CDR3 protein: AISGTGYGYT

J gene: TRBJ2-2
clone size: -
V gene: TRBV4-3
CDR3 protein: ASSQDPGTGELF

J gene: TRBJ1-1
clone size: few
V gene: TRBV5-1
CDR3 protein: ASSPSPGNTEAF

J gene: TRBJ1-2
clone size: few
V gene: TRBV5-1
CDR3 protein: ASSSTGKDYGYT

J gene: TRBJ2-7
clone size: -
V gene: TRBV2
CDR3 protein: ASRIGSYEQY

J gene: TRBJ2-3
clone size: -
V gene: TRBV7-2
CDR3 protein: ASSLLGTSGGNTQY

J gene: TRBJ1-5
clone size: -
V gene: TRBV14
CDR3 protein: SDRGCVNQPQH

J gene: TRBJ1-6
clone size: -
V gene: TRBV4-1
CDR3 protein: ASSQDRFRGQTYNSPLH

J gene: TRBJ1-2
clone size: -
V gene: TRBV5-6
CDR3 protein: ASSRGYRDNTQYGYT

J gene: TRBJ1-1
clone size: -
V gene: TRBV5-4
CDR3 protein: ASRGQGAREAF

J gene: TRBJ1-1
clone size: -
V gene: TRBV18
CDR3 protein: ASSPPETEGTEAF

J gene: TRBJ2-3
clone size: once
V gene: TRBV7-3
CDR3 protein: ASSLLAGGTDTQY

J gene: TRBJ1-1
clone size: few
V gene: TRBV5-1
CDR3 protein: ASSSQGVGAEAF

J gene: TRBJ1-2
clone size: -
V gene: TRBV19
CDR3 protein: ASSNRLADGYT